A single sample is the source of the 25 T cell receptor beta chains below, sequenced in a study of blood T cell repertoires in COVID-19. Repertoires were generated with immunoSEQ multiplex PCR, while TCRdb's copy carries only in-frame clones and drops some. The sample lists 200,000 to 250,000 clones, 88% occurring once. The sequenced sample consisted of PBMCs or T cells enriched from blood (not recorded which). The source of these receptors is a woman in her 50s with acute COVID-19.

This chain links TRBV4-3 with TRBJ1-3; D is perhaps TRBD1 (5 bases). V shed 6 bases and J shed 0 bases, with 12 bases lying between them. The germline V gene has CDR1 LGHNA and CDR2 YSLEER. This CDR3 is built from 15 residues. The CDR3 sequence: CASRPTVRSGNTIYF. CDR3 coding DNA: TGCGCCAGCAGACCGACAGTACGCTCTGGAAACACCATATATTTT.

This clone came up a few times. The chain recombines TRBV27 with TRBJ2-4; perhaps TRBD1 as D (6 bases). The CDR3 spans 16 residues. CDR1 and CDR2 (germline): MNHEY, SMNVEV (reference sequence). Trimming removed 0 bases from V and 2 bases from J, with 11 bases in between. In nucleotides, the CDR3 is TGTGCCAGCAGTTTATCGGCAGGGGCTTCCAAAAACATTCAGTACTTC. Its protein is CASSLSAGASKNIQYF.

In DNA, the CDR3 is TGTGCCAGCAGTCCCGGGGGACAGGGAAGGTTAGAGCAGTACTTC. It encodes CASSPGGQGRLEQYF. This chain links TRBV6-5 with TRBJ2-7, with 9 nucleotides matching TRBD1. The CDR3 contains 15 residues. Germline V gene sequence: CDR1 MNHEY, CDR2 SVGAGI. V was clipped by 5 bases and J by 7 bases; unmatched bases: 12.

This chain connects TRBV27 to TRBJ1-3; D uncertain. Germline V gene lookup returns CDR1 MNHEY and CDR2 SMNVEV (reference sequence). V lost 4 bases and J 7 bases, leaving 14 bases between the germline ends. The CDR3 has 14 amino acids. The CDR3 DNA reads as TGTGCCAGCAGTTCCGGGGTGGTTGCGAACACCATATATTTT. Translated, it gives CASSSGVVANTIYF.

This rearrangement joins TRBV25-1 to TRBJ1-2; 9 nucleotides agree with TRBD1. With 7 bases clipped from V and 3 bases from J, the junction kept 6 bases outside the gene matches. This CDR3 spans 14 amino acids. The germline CDR1 and CDR2 sequences are MGHDK and SYGVNS. CDR3 nucleotides: TGTGCCAGCACCGACAGGGGGGAATACTATGGCTACACCTTC. Its protein product is CASTDRGEYYGYTF.

This chain links TRBV18 with TRBJ1-1; tentatively, D is TRBD1 (6 bases). This CDR3 contains 15 residues. Germline CDR1 KGHSH, CDR2 LQKENI. V was trimmed by 6 bases and J by 5 bases, leaving 19 bases between them. Here the CDR3 reads CASSPDTGWGTEAFF. Here the CDR3 DNA reads TGTGCCAGCTCCCCCGATACAGGGTGGGGTACTGAAGCTTTCTTT. Complete variable domain (other parts from reference TRBV18 and TRBJ1-1): NAGVMQNPRHLVRRRGQEARLRCSPMKGHSHVYWYRQLPEEGLKFMVYLQKENIIDESGMPKERFSAEFPKEGPSILRIQQVVRGDSAAYFCASSPDTGWGTEAFFGQGTRLTVV.

This clone was seen once. The V call is TRBV28, the J call TRBJ1-4; TRBD1 aligns across 10 bases. Germline V CDR1 and CDR2: MDHEN, SYDVKM. This CDR3 spans 15 amino acids. V shed 2 bases, J shed 7 bases, and the junction held 4 bases outside the gene matches. For the CDR3, the DNA is TGTGCCAGCAGTTTACCGGGACAGGGGAGTGAAAAACTGTTTTTT. As protein: CASSLPGQGSEKLFF.

This clone was recorded once. The chain joins TRBV28 to TRBJ1-2, with D hard to call. This CDR3 is built from 12 residues. V lost 7 bases and J lost 2, with 8 bases in between. Germline V CDR1 and CDR2: MDHEN, SYDVKM. The chain's CDR3 is CASTRSNYGYTF. Here the CDR3 DNA reads TGTGCCAGCACCCGTTCCAACTATGGCTACACCTTC.

The J gene is TRBJ1-5, the V gene TRBV7-2; maybe TRBD1 (6 bases). Germline lookup yields CDR1 SGHTA and CDR2 FQGNSA. Trimming removed 1 base from V and 6 bases from J, with 7 bases in between. This CDR3 is 13 amino acids long. The CDR3 DNA follows: TGTGCCAGCAGCTTAGTGGGGGCTCAGCCCCAGCATTTT. This codes for CASSLVGAQPQHF.

The rearrangement uses TRBV7-6 and TRBJ2-1; D is possibly TRBD2 (5 bases). The V end was cut by 5 bases, the J end by 9 bases, with 14 bases between. CDR3 size: 13 residues. The germline gives CDR1 SGHVS, CDR2 FNYEAQ. CDR3 protein: CASSPPRASEQFF. The CDR3 DNA sequence: TGTGCCAGCAGCCCCCCGAGGGCCAGTGAGCAGTTCTTC.

This clone was observed a single time. The chain carries TRBV6-5 and TRBJ1-2, with D perhaps TRBD1 (6 bases). The V end lost 6 bases, the J end lost 1 base, and 9 bases lay between the germline ends. This CDR3 is 13 amino acids long. Germline V gene lookup returns CDR1 MNHEY and CDR2 SVGAGI. The CDR3 DNA is TGTGCCAGCAGGATGGACAGTAACTATGGCTACACCTTC. This encodes CASRMDSNYGYTF.

This clone appeared a single time. The gene calls are TRBV28 and TRBJ1-6, with 8 bases lining up with TRBD1. CDR1 and CDR2 from the germline V gene are MDHEN and SYDVKM. The J segment lost 6 bases and the V segment lost 0 bases, leaving 1 base of the junction unmatched. The CDR3 length is 15 residues. The CDR3 DNA follows: TGTGCCAGCAGTTTATGGGACAGGGCTAATTCACCCCTCCACTTT. It specifies CASSLWDRANSPLHF.

This clone was seen once. This chain joins TRBV30 and TRBJ2-5; D gene ambiguous. Trimming took 8 bases from V and 6 from J, leaving 19 bases between them. In germline, CDR1 is GTSNPN, CDR2 SVGIG (reference sequence). CDR3 length equals 13 residues. CDR3 residues: CALSMGPRQTQYF. As DNA, the CDR3 is TGTGCCCTTTCCATGGGCCCACGGCAGACCCAGTACTTC. Full variable domain (outside the CDR3, taken from reference TRBV30 and TRBJ2-5): SQTIHQWPATLVQPVGSPLSLECTVEGTSNPNLYWYRQAAGRGLQLLFYSVGIGQISSEVPQNLSASRPQDRQFILSSKKLLLSDSGFYLCALSMGPRQTQYFGPGTRLLVL.

This rearrangement joins TRBV19 to TRBJ2-1; D uncertain. Trimming took off 3 bases at V and 7 bases at J, with 7 bases between the two ends. Per the germline V gene, CDR1 is LNHDA and CDR2 is SQIVND (reference sequence). The CDR3 sequence is 12 residues long. CDR3 protein: CASSIRSNEQFF. In DNA, the CDR3 is TGTGCCAGTAGTATCAGGTCTAATGAGCAGTTCTTC.

V is TRBV5-1 and J is TRBJ2-7; TRBD1 aligns across 7 bases. V dropped 0 bases and J dropped 5; count of bases not matched to a gene: 5. The length of the CDR3 is 14 residues. Germline values: CDR1 SGHRS, CDR2 YFSETQ. The CDR3 loop reads CASSLGTTGDEQYF. The CDR3, as DNA: TGCGCCAGCAGCTTGGGAACCACAGGGGACGAGCAGTACTTC.

This clone was seen more than once but under ten times. The genes are TRBV7-9 and TRBJ1-2, with 11 bases aligning to TRBD1. The trim removed 1 base at V and 6 bases at J, leaving 1 base unmatched. CDR3 length: 14 residues. The germline V gene encodes CDR1 SEHNR and CDR2 FQNEAQ (reference sequence). The CDR3 reads CASSLGTGGHGYTF. The CDR3 nucleotides are TGTGCCAGCAGCTTAGGGACAGGGGGCCATGGCTACACCTTC.

V is TRBV27 and J is TRBJ2-2; D might be TRBD1 (5 bases). Germline V CDR1 and CDR2: MNHEY, SMNVEV (reference sequence). The length of the CDR3 is 14 residues. V was shortened by 3 bases and J by 7 bases, with 12 bases between the two germline ends. The CDR3 DNA sequence: TGTGCCAGCAGTTTCCGCAGGGTTGACGGGGAGCTGTTTTTT. Translation: CASSFRRVDGELFF.

The chain joins TRBV12-3 or TRBV12-4 to TRBJ1-6; possible D gene TRBD1, 6 bases. Trimming took 2 bases from V and 9 from J, leaving 8 bases between them. The CDR3 runs to 13 residues. The chain's CDR3 is CASSLQGSSPLHF. The CDR3, as DNA: TGTGCCAGCAGTTTACAGGGGAGTTCACCCCTCCACTTT.

The V and J genes are TRBV9 and TRBJ2-1; the match to TRBD2 covers 10 bases. Trimming at V came to 4 bases and at J to 2 bases, leaving 9 bases not matched to a gene. CDR3 length equals 17 residues. CDR1 is SGDLS, CDR2 YYNGEE, per germline. The CDR3 is CASSPSFSGRPYNEQFF. In DNA form, the CDR3 reads TGTGCCAGCAGCCCCTCTTTTAGCGGGAGGCCCTACAATGAGCAGTTCTTC.

The V and J genes are TRBV25-1 and TRBJ1-4; a possible D gene is TRBD1 (6 bases). V lost 10 bases to trimming and J lost 9 bases, with 24 bases between them. The CDR3 is 15 residues long. In germline, CDR1 is MGHDK, CDR2 SYGVNS. CDR3 nucleotide sequence: TGTGCCAACAGGGTCCCAGGCCCCGGGGGAAAAAAACTGTTTTTT. Protein sequence: CANRVPGPGGKKLFF.

This chain uses TRBV29-1 with TRBJ2-7; the D gene is possibly TRBD2 (9 bases). Germline values: CDR1 SQVTM, CDR2 ANQGSEA. Trimming cost V 6 bases and J 5 bases, with 29 bases left between them. CDR3 size: 17 residues. CDR3 protein: CSVEDREAGGPTNEQYF. CDR3 bases: TGCAGCGTAGAGGACAGGGAGGCGGGAGGGCCTACCAACGAGCAGTACTTC.

This clone occurred once. The V gene is TRBV7-9, the J gene TRBJ2-4, with 7 bases lining up with TRBD2. Trimming cost V 5 bases and J 7 bases; bases outside gene matches: 11. This CDR3 has 15 amino acids. Germline CDR1 reads SEHNR; CDR2 reads FQNEAQ (reference sequence). CDR3 DNA sequence: TGTGCCAGCAGCCCCCGCGGGAGCGCTCAGAACATTCAGTACTTC. It translates to CASSPRGSAQNIQYF.

The sample holds one count of this clone. The chain employs TRBV4-3 and TRBJ1-2; D might be TRBD1 (5 bases). Per the germline V gene, CDR1 is LGHNA and CDR2 is YSLEER. Trimming cost V 0 bases and J 4 bases, with 18 bases left between them. This CDR3 contains 17 residues. The CDR3 region is CASSQEAKSGQTYGYTF. CDR3 DNA sequence: TGCGCCAGCAGCCAAGAAGCAAAGTCAGGGCAGACCTATGGCTACACCTTC.

This clone was detected a few times. This chain joins TRBV4-3 and TRBJ2-5; D is unresolved. The V end lost 0 bases, the J end lost 5 bases, and 13 bases lay between the germline ends. In germline, CDR1 is LGHNA, CDR2 YSLEER. This CDR3 contains 15 residues. The CDR3 loop reads CASSQDEYEAETQYF. CDR3 bases: TGCGCCAGCAGCCAAGATGAGTATGAGGCGGAGACCCAGTACTTC.

The V call is TRBV5-4, the J call TRBJ2-1, with TRBD2 matching 8 bases. V trimming: 4 bases; J trimming: 0 bases; junction bases outside the gene matches: 6. Germline V CDR1 and CDR2: SGHNT, YYREEE (reference sequence). The CDR3 is 16 amino acids. This CDR3 reads CASSHKRGSSYNEQFF. CDR3 DNA: TGTGCCAGCAGCCACAAGCGGGGGAGCTCCTACAATGAGCAGTTCTTC.